This entry features one TCR beta chain sequence. Its antigen is still unknown. The V gene's germline CDR1 is SNHLY and CDR2 FYNNEI. This CDR3 has 11 residues. Trimming shortened V by 8 bases and J by 6 bases, and 8 bases separated the two germline ends. This sample was included in a study of T cell responses to AZD1222 COVID-19 vaccine. Study conclusions and caveats: Spike-wide vaccine-associated CD4 TCRs dominated at 160-218 and 743-854.

Clones were sequenced by immunoSEQ multiplex PCR, and TCRdb holds only the in-frame ones, with some missing. The repertoire holds 150,000 to 200,000 clones, with around 92% as singletons. This specimen was peripheral blood, taken on day 0 of AZD1222 vaccination. V gene TRBV2 combines with J gene TRBJ2-1; the D is unclear. The TCR comes from an adult in good health. CDR3 coding DNA: TGTGCCAGCGGATTGAGCAATGAGCAGTTCTTC. It yields the protein CASGLSNEQFF.